This TCR beta chain was recorded in a study of blood T cell repertoires in COVID-19. Background on the study: Sources were T cells, B-cell-depleted T cells, or PBMCs; the material itself was cDNA or gDNA.

The ends were cut back, 8 bases at V and 0 bases at J, with 14 bases in the middle. The CDR3 covers 14 residues. In germline, CDR1 is MDHEN, CDR2 SYDVKM. Original processing methods: Researchers report that nucleated cell counts were estimated from reference gene primer amplification. Repertoires were generated with immunoSEQ multiplex PCR, while TCRdb's copy carries only in-frame clones and drops some. The D gene and trimming were derived from the DNA, and the V and J assignments and clone size from that table. This table holds 390,000 or so clones, 70% to 90% found once. This clone was recorded at least ten times. This same CDR3 is encoded by further DNA sequences in the sample.

This clonotype was sampled from a woman in her twenties or thirties with COVID-19, enrolled during active disease. This chain links TRBV28 with TRBJ2-7; D may be TRBD1 (5 bases). Sample: peripheral blood. This chain's CDR3 is CASSRRVSSYEQYF. The CDR3 DNA is TGTGCCAGCTCACGCAGGGTTAGCTCCTACGAGCAGTACTTC.